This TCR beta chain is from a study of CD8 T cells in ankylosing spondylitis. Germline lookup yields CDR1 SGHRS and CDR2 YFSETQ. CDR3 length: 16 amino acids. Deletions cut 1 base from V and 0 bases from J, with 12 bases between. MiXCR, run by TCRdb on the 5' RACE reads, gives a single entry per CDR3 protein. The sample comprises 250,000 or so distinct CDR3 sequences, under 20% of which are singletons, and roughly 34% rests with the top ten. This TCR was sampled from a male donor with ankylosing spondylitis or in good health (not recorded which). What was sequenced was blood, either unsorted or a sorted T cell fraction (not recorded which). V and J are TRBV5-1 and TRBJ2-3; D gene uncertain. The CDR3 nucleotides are TGCGCCAGCAGCTTGCCACCCCACGTTAGCACAGATACGCAGTATTTT. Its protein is CASSLPPHVSTDTQYF.